The present TCR beta chain was sequenced within a study of blood T cell repertoires in COVID-19. Across the study: PBMCs, B-cell-depleted T cells, or T cells were the source of the cDNA or gDNA that made up the material.

The CDR3 covers 11 residues. The V gene lost 0 bases and the J gene lost 10 bases, with 9 bases spanning the gap. Per the germline V gene, CDR1 is DFQATT and CDR2 is SNEGSKA (reference sequence). As originally analysed: Researchers report that nucleated cell counts were estimated from reference gene primer amplification. TCRdb's table, derived via immunoSEQ multiplex PCR, lists solely in-frame clones and lacks some. V and J calls and clone size are as listed in that table; D and trimming were resolved from the DNA. The sample records roughly 190,000 clones, roughly 76% being singletons. The sequencing input was peripheral blood. This sequence originates from a woman between 50 and 59 years old with active or convalescent COVID-19. V usage is TRBV20-1 and J usage is TRBJ1-1; D is perhaps TRBD1 (5 bases). The DNA of the CDR3 is TGCAGTGCTAGAGAAAAGGGGCCAGCTTTCTTT. Encoded protein: CSAREKGPAFF.